There are many counts of the clone carrying this T cell receptor (beta chain). Its antigen is undetermined. This record comes from a study of human T cells and chemical hapten exposure. Study-level points and caveats: No alteration of TCRs above 1 in 1000 frequency was seen with DPC sensitization. Relative to control repertoires, expanded TCRs gave rise to significantly more large CDR3 similarity clusters.

Individual cDNA molecules (in the library) carried attached unique molecular identifiers. Authors' analysis steps: Across samples, TCR counts had a median of about 88,000 and ranged from about 20,000 to 750,000. TCRdb ran MiXCR on the RACE reads and lists one entry per CDR3 protein. The V and J calls shown here were made by TCRdb, not taken from the authors' results. There are 300,000 to 350,000 distinct CDR3 sequences in the sample; under 9% occur only once, and roughly 7.9% lies in the top ten. V was pared by 5 bases and J by 6 bases, with 22 bases between. The CDR3 spans 16 residues. Time point given: patch test 1, 2 weeks after DPC sensitization. Treatment of the sample: therapeutic diphenylcyclopropenone sensitization with weekly scalp DPC.

The sample here was whole blood, taken in connection with sensitization to the hapten diphenylcyclopropenone (DPC). The origin of this receptor is a woman aged 18 to 35 with alopecia areata. Some clones in this sample may be carry-over from other donors' samples. The chain links TRBV12-3 or TRBV12-4 to TRBJ1-2; D is uncertain. DNA of the CDR3: TGTGCCAGCAGTCCCTACGCTCAGTCCTACGAAAATGGCTACACCTTC. Encoded protein: CASSPYAQSYENGYTF.